Shown below are 31 T cell receptor beta chains from a single sample sequenced in a study of T cells in narcolepsy. Only in-frame clones appear in the TCRdb table, and some are missing; sequencing was by immunoSEQ multiplex PCR. In the table there are 31,000 or so clones, almost 90% of which are singletons. Sequencing input: CD45RA- memory CD4+ T cells from PBMCs. The receptors were gathered from a human donor with narcolepsy.

The chain carries TRBV2 and TRBJ2-7; the match to TRBD2 covers 8 bases. This CDR3 contains 14 residues. Per the germline V gene, CDR1 is SNHLY and CDR2 is FYNNEI. V shed 7 bases, J shed 0 bases, and the junction held 5 bases outside the gene matches. The CDR3 sequence: CASTGGGRSYEQYF. In DNA form, the CDR3 reads TGTGCCAGCACGGGAGGGGGACGCTCCTACGAGCAGTACTTC.

The genes are TRBV28 and TRBJ1-5; D remains ambiguous. Looked up from germline, CDR1 is MDHEN and CDR2 is SYDVKM. The CDR3 loop spans 14 amino acids. The ends were cut back, 1 base at V and 3 bases at J, with 7 bases in the middle. CDR3 residues: CASSLFQPNQPQHF. The CDR3 coding sequence is TGTGCCAGCAGTTTATTCCAGCCCAATCAGCCCCAGCATTTT.

The chain employs TRBV18 and TRBJ1-5, with a possible D match to TRBD1 (6 bases). CDR3 length equals 15 residues. CDR1 and CDR2 (germline): KGHSH, LQKENI. With 6 bases removed from V and 4 bases from J, the gap between germline ends came to 16 bases. This chain's CDR3 is CASSRGAGENQPQHF. In nucleotides, the CDR3 is TGTGCCAGCTCGAGGGGAGCAGGGGAGAATCAGCCCCAGCATTTT.

The J gene is TRBJ1-5, the V gene TRBV7-9; D gene uncertain. The CDR3 has 18 residues. V lost 3 bases to trimming and J lost 3 bases, with 21 bases between them. Germline CDR1 SEHNR, CDR2 FQNEAQ (reference sequence). CDR3 nucleotide sequence: TGTGCCAGCAGCTTTTTTACGGGGAACGGTCCTTTCAATCAGCCCCAGCATTTT. This gives the protein CASSFFTGNGPFNQPQHF.

The chain joins TRBV5-5 to TRBJ2-7; maybe TRBD2 (6 bases). Per germline, CDR1 SGHKS and CDR2 YYEKEE (reference sequence). The CDR3 is 15 residues long. V was pared by 0 bases and J by 0 bases, with 10 bases between. The CDR3 DNA reads TGTGCCAGCAGCTTGGGTGGGGGGAGCTCCTACGAGCAGTACTTC. It is translated as CASSLGGGSSYEQYF.

V usage is TRBV6-5 and J usage is TRBJ1-1, with D unresolved. The germline V gene has CDR1 MNHEY and CDR2 SVGAGI. The CDR3 contains 11 residues. V lost 5 bases to trimming and J lost 1 base, with 2 bases between them. CDR3 in amino acids: CASSGNTEAFF. CDR3 bases: TGTGCCAGCAGTGGGAACACTGAAGCTTTCTTT.

V usage is TRBV21-1 and J usage is TRBJ2-1; TRBD2 is the table's D call, not checked against the DNA. TRBV21-1 is a pseudogene. The length of the CDR3 is 19 residues. The CDR3 reads CASSRGTSGGTSSYNEQFF. CDR3 nucleotide sequence: TGTGCCAGCAGCAGAGGGACTAGCGGGGGGACGAGCTCCTACAATGAGCAGTTCTTC.

CDR3 loop: CASSSRRNTEAFF. CDR3 nucleotide sequence: TGTGCCAGCAGCTCCAGAAGGAACACTGAAGCTTTCTTT. This chain links TRBV7-3 with TRBJ1-1; D uncertain. The length of the CDR3 is 13 residues. V was cut by 4 bases and J by 1 base, with 7 bases left in between. CDR1 SGHTA and CDR2 FQGTGA come from the germline V gene. The whole variable domain, remainder taken from reference TRBV7-3 and TRBJ1-1, is GAGVSQTPSNKVTEKGKYVELRCDPISGHTALYWYRQSLGQGPEFLIYFQGTGAADDSGLPNDRFFAVRPEGSVSTLKIQRTERGDSAVYLCASSSRRNTEAFFGQGTRLTVV.

The chain has TRBV4-1 and TRBJ2-5; 14 bases are shared with TRBD2. V lost 0 bases and J lost 2; bases outside the gene matches: 11. Germline CDR1 and CDR2: MGHRA and YSYEKL. This CDR3 spans 20 amino acids. CDR3 sequence: CASSQDGGLAGEPGQETQYF. The CDR3 region has the DNA TGCGCCAGCAGCCAAGATGGGGGACTAGCGGGAGAGCCGGGGCAAGAGACCCAGTACTTC.

The chain combines TRBV29-1 with TRBJ1-5; possibly TRBD1 for D (5 bases). This CDR3 spans 12 amino acids. V was trimmed by 5 bases and J by 5 bases, leaving 10 bases between them. The germline V gene encodes CDR1 SQVTM and CDR2 ANQGSEA. CDR3 sequence (DNA): TGCAGCGTTTCCGGGGGGGATCAGCCCCAGCATTTT. Its translation is CSVSGGDQPQHF.

The rearrangement joins TRBV28 to TRBJ1-1, with D maybe TRBD1 (5 bases). Germline V gene sequence: CDR1 MDHEN, CDR2 SYDVKM. V lost 10 bases and J 1 base, leaving 16 bases between the germline ends. The CDR3 extends over 14 amino acids. The CDR3 loop reads CATNRDLGNTEAFF. For the CDR3, the DNA is TGTGCCACGAACCGGGACCTTGGGAACACTGAAGCTTTCTTT.

The gene calls are TRBV6-5 and TRBJ2-1; D uncertain. CDR1 and CDR2 from the germline V gene are MNHEY and SVGAGI. CDR3 length: 12 residues. V was pared by 4 bases and J by 8 bases, with 9 bases between. CDR3 bases: TGTGCCAGCAGTTCATACATCGATGAGCAGTTCTTC. Its translation is CASSSYIDEQFF.

V is TRBV28 and J is TRBJ2-3; 7 positions match TRBD1. The CDR3 contains 15 residues. Trimming took 5 bases from V and 2 from J; bases not matched to a gene: 7. Germline V lookup: CDR1 MDHEN, CDR2 SYDVKM. The CDR3 region is CASSRPTGFTDTQYF. The CDR3 DNA reads TGTGCCAGCAGTCGACCGACAGGGTTCACAGATACGCAGTATTTT.

CDR3 sequence reads: CASSLAGVGRVQPEQYF. The CDR3 DNA reads TGTGCCAGCAGCTTAGCTGGGGTTGGCAGGGTACAACCCGAGCAGTACTTC. This rearrangement joins TRBV11-2 to TRBJ2-7; D possibly corresponds to TRBD1 (5 bases). The CDR3 length is 17 residues. The germline V gene has CDR1 SGHAT and CDR2 FQNNGV. V lost 1 base to trimming and J lost 6 bases, with 22 bases between them.

This chain uses TRBV10-2 with TRBJ1-1; D is undetermined. The germline V gene has CDR1 WSHSY and CDR2 SAAADI. The CDR3 extends over 12 amino acids. The germline V and J ends were trimmed by 0 bases and 8 bases, with 7 bases remaining between them. CDR3 loop: CASSESSREAFF. The CDR3 DNA sequence: TGCGCCAGCAGTGAGTCGTCCAGGGAAGCTTTCTTT.

The genes are TRBV9 and TRBJ2-7; D might be TRBD1 (5 bases). The germline V gene has CDR1 SGDLS and CDR2 YYNGEE. CDR3 size: 14 residues. V was cut by 2 bases and J by 2 bases, with 11 bases left in between. CDR3 DNA: TGTGCCAGCAGCGTTTTACAGGACCCCTACGAGCAGTACTTC. It encodes CASSVLQDPYEQYF.

The rearrangement links TRBV28 to TRBJ2-7, with D perhaps TRBD2 (5 bases). The CDR3 runs 13 residues. Germline CDR1 and CDR2: MDHEN and SYDVKM. Trimming pared 6 bases from V and 0 bases from J, leaving 9 bases between. Here the CDR3 reads CASRSAGSYEQYF. CDR3 bases: TGTGCCAGCAGGTCTGCGGGCTCCTACGAGCAGTACTTC.

This sequence joins TRBV19 and TRBJ1-1; TRBD1 is a possible D gene (6 bases). Germline CDR1 is LNHDA and CDR2 is SQIVND (reference sequence). The CDR3 spans 14 residues. Trimming removed 1 base at V and 5 bases at J, with 11 bases between. DNA for the CDR3: TGTGCCAGTAGTATAGGAGCAGGGGTAACTGAAGCTTTCTTT. It specifies CASSIGAGVTEAFF.

J is TRBJ2-1 and V is TRBV18; 10 bases line up with TRBD2. In germline, CDR1 is KGHSH, CDR2 LQKENI. This CDR3 contains 15 residues. The junction had 12 bases not matched to a gene; V was cut back by 8 bases and J by 8 bases. This chain's CDR3 is CASISTSGKSYEQFF. The CDR3 DNA reads as TGTGCCAGCATTAGTACTAGCGGGAAGTCTTATGAGCAGTTCTTC.

The chain carries TRBV29-1 and TRBJ2-4; 10 bases fit TRBD1. The CDR3 has 15 amino acids. The J segment lost 7 bases and the V segment lost 6 bases, leaving 12 bases of the junction unmatched. CDR1 and CDR2 from the germline V gene are SQVTM and ANQGSEA. The CDR3 DNA sequence: TGCAGCGTACCCGGGACAGGGGCAGGTTGGAACATTCAGTACTTC. Its translation is CSVPGTGAGWNIQYF.

The chain has TRBV10-2 and TRBJ1-5; 7 bases line up with TRBD1. V was pared by 3 bases and J by 12 bases, with 11 bases of the junction left unmatched. Per germline, CDR1 WSHSY and CDR2 SAAADI. This CDR3 has 14 residues. The CDR3 DNA reads TGCGCCAGCAGTGATGTGGGAGGGAGGGGGCACCAGCATTTT. Residues: CASSDVGGRGHQHF.

This chain joins TRBV15 and TRBJ1-1, with D tentatively TRBD1 (5 bases). The V end lost 4 bases, the J end lost 2 bases, and 11 bases lay between the germline ends. This CDR3 has 14 amino acids. Germline V CDR1 and CDR2: LNHNV, YYDKDF (reference sequence). CDR3 in DNA: TGTGCCACCAGCATACGACAGCGAAACACTGAAGCTTTCTTT. Residues: CATSIRQRNTEAFF.

The rearrangement links TRBV5-3 to TRBJ2-5; a weak D match, TRBD2 (6 bases). TRBV5-3 is sorted into the ORF group, with uncertain function. Trimming shortened V by 1 base and J by 5 bases, and 15 bases separated the two germline ends. The CDR3 is 15 residues long. The CDR3, as DNA: TGTGCCAGAAGCTTGCGCGGGGTGGGCTCGGAGACCCAGTACTTC. Encoded protein: CARSLRGVGSETQYF.

The chain combines TRBV9 with TRBJ2-2; D unclear. Per the germline V gene, CDR1 is SGDLS and CDR2 is YYNGEE. Trimming shortened V by 2 bases and J by 6 bases, and 5 bases separated the two germline ends. The CDR3 has 12 residues. CDR3 DNA: TGTGCCAGCAGCGTCCCCCCCGGGGAGCTGTTTTTT. This translates into CASSVPPGELFF. Combining the CDR3 with reference TRBV9 and TRBJ2-2 gives the whole variable domain DSGVTQTPKHLITATGQRVTLRCSPRSGDLSVYWYQQSLDQGLQFLIQYYNGEERAKGNILERFSAQQFPDLHSELNLSSLELGDSALYFCASSVPPGELFFGEGSRLTVL.

The chain combines TRBV7-6 with TRBJ2-3; D is unclear. Trimming removed 4 bases at V and 0 bases at J, with 8 bases between. CDR3 length: 14 amino acids. In germline, CDR1 is SGHVS, CDR2 FNYEAQ. In DNA, the CDR3 is TGTGCCAGCAGCTACAGCCCTAGCACAGATACGCAGTATTTT. This gives the protein CASSYSPSTDTQYF.

This clone was seen more than once but under ten times. This chain links TRBV28 with TRBJ2-7; TRBD2 agrees at 11 bases. CDR1 is MDHEN and CDR2 is SYDVKM in the germline V gene. CDR3 length: 16 amino acids. The ends lost 6 bases at V and 7 bases at J; junction bases unmatched: 14. Here the CDR3 reads CASSSILAGAPWEQYF. The CDR3 DNA reads as TGTGCCAGCAGCTCAATACTAGCGGGGGCTCCGTGGGAGCAGTACTTC. The entire variable domain, with the rest obtained from reference TRBV28 and TRBJ2-7, is as follows: DVKVTQSSRYLVKRTGEKVFLECVQDMDHENMFWYRQDPGLGLRLIYFSYDVKMKEKGDIPEGYSVSREKKERFSLILESASTNQTSMYLCASSSILAGAPWEQYFGPGTRLTVT.

The rearrangement joins TRBV19 to TRBJ2-7, with 8 bases lining up with TRBD2. The junction had 6 bases not matched to a gene; V was cut back by 5 bases and J by 0 bases. Germline CDR1 and CDR2: LNHDA and SQIVND (reference sequence). This CDR3 is 15 amino acids long. The CDR3 region is CASSALAGISYEQYF. CDR3 bases: TGTGCCAGTAGTGCCCTAGCGGGTATCTCCTACGAGCAGTACTTC.

This chain links TRBV19 with TRBJ1-3, with D maybe TRBD1 (6 bases). The CDR3 length is 15 residues. Per the germline V gene, CDR1 is LNHDA and CDR2 is SQIVND (reference sequence). Trimming removed 5 bases from V and 5 bases from J, with 16 bases in between. The CDR3 protein is CASSPPGGGRNTIYF. The DNA of the CDR3 is TGTGCCAGTAGTCCTCCGGGAGGGGGACGAAACACCATATATTTT.

V and J are TRBV28 and TRBJ1-4; 7 nucleotides align to TRBD1. The CDR3 has 16 residues. V shed 5 bases, J shed 8 bases, and the junction held 14 bases outside the gene matches. The V gene's germline CDR1 is MDHEN and CDR2 SYDVKM. The CDR3: CASSLTPGQRREKLFF. The CDR3 coding sequence is TGTGCCAGCAGTCTTACCCCGGGACAGAGGAGGGAAAAACTGTTTTTT.

The V gene is TRBV30, the J gene TRBJ1-1; 7 bases fit TRBD1. Per germline, CDR1 GTSNPN and CDR2 SVGIG (reference sequence). The V gene end was trimmed by 2 bases and the J gene end by 2 bases; junction bases not matched to a gene: 11. CDR3 length: 16 residues. The CDR3 is CAWSMWGTVENTEAFF. In DNA form, the CDR3 reads TGTGCCTGGAGTATGTGGGGGACAGTAGAAAACACTGAAGCTTTCTTT.

The CDR3 region is CASSMDSTSTDTQYF. The DNA for the CDR3 is TGTGCCAGCAGCATGGACTCGACTAGCACAGATACGCAGTATTTT. This chain uses TRBV5-4 with TRBJ2-3; possibly TRBD2 for D (5 bases). V lost 4 bases, J lost 0 bases, and 12 bases lay in between. The CDR3 sequence is 15 residues long. Germline V gives CDR1 SGHNT, CDR2 YYREEE (reference sequence).